This entry lists 7 T cell receptor beta chains sequenced from one sample in a study of cytomegalovirus exposure and HLA in healthy donors. Use of 60 Vbeta and 13 Jbeta primers characterized the PCR. Clones were sequenced by immunoSEQ multiplex PCR, and TCRdb holds only the in-frame ones, with some missing. This table holds some 180,000 clones, more than 9.5% found once. Sequencing was done on a sample of PBMCs. The receptors were gathered from a man aged 50-60 years in good health and CMV-seropositive.

This clone was counted between two and nine times. V and J are TRBV7-2 and TRBJ1-1; D remains unclear. V dropped 3 bases and J dropped 0 bases, with 17 bases sitting between them. Germline-derived CDR1 and CDR2 are SGHTA and FQGNSA. The CDR3 has 17 residues. CDR3 nucleotide sequence: TGTGCCAGCAGCTTCTCCCCCGGGTATGGAGTGAACACTGAAGCTTTCTTT. The encoded protein is CASSFSPGYGVNTEAFF.

V and J are TRBV30 and TRBJ2-5, with TRBD2 identical over 11 bases. Germline V gene lookup returns CDR1 GTSNPN and CDR2 SVGIG (reference sequence). The CDR3 has 15 residues. V was clipped by 1 base and J by 2 bases; unmatched bases: 3. The CDR3 nucleotides are TGTGCCTGGAGTGAGGGACTAGCGGTTCAAGAGACCCAGTACTTC. Translation gives CAWSEGLAVQETQYF.

The sample holds a few counts of this clone. The chain combines TRBV4-3 with TRBJ1-4; tentatively, D is TRBD1 (6 bases). The CDR3 sequence is 16 residues long. CDR1 is LGHNA and CDR2 is YSLEER in the germline V gene. Deletions cut 0 bases from V and 5 bases from J, with 13 bases between. CDR3 loop: CASSQDTDRFNEKLFF. As DNA, the CDR3 is TGCGCCAGCAGCCAAGACACTGACAGGTTCAATGAAAAACTGTTTTTT.

This clone was counted only a few times. The DNA for the CDR3 is TGTGCCAGCAGCTCGAGCTCCTACGAGCAGTACTTC. Amino acids: CASSSSSYEQYF. The chain joins TRBV11-3 to TRBJ2-7; D is ambiguous. The germline CDR1 and CDR2 sequences are SGHNT and YENEEA. Trimming cost V 4 bases and J 0 bases, with 4 bases left between them. The CDR3 covers 12 residues.

This clone was observed a handful of times. The V call is TRBV6-6, the J call TRBJ1-4; 8 nucleotides agree with TRBD1. There are 15 residues in the CDR3. The ends lost 5 bases at V and 5 bases at J; junction bases unmatched: 7. Germline V gives CDR1 MNHNY, CDR2 SVGAGI (reference sequence). This CDR3 reads CASSRHPGGNEKLFF. The CDR3 region has the DNA TGTGCCAGCAGTCGACACCCAGGGGGCAATGAAAAACTGTTTTTT.

This chain connects TRBV6-5 to TRBJ1-3, with 7 bases lining up with TRBD1. CDR1 and CDR2 (germline): MNHEY, SVGAGI. The J segment lost 4 bases and the V segment lost 2 bases, leaving 5 bases of the junction unmatched. The length of the CDR3 is 15 residues. The CDR3 reads CASSYMGQSGNTIYF. In nucleotides, the CDR3 is TGTGCCAGCAGTTACATGGGACAGAGCGGAAACACCATATATTTT.

About this clone: One end of the junction varies from germline; a read error may be responsible. The gene calls are TRBV7-7 and TRBJ2-7; maybe TRBD2 (6 bases). CDR1 is SSHAT, CDR2 FNYEAQ, per germline (reference sequence). This CDR3 contains 13 residues. CDR3 protein: CASSLTKGGEQYF. The CDR3 coding sequence is TGTGCTAGCAGCTTAACAAAGGGAGGTGAGCAGTACTTC.